This passage covers 29 T cell receptor beta chains from one sample sequenced in a study of blood T cell repertoires in COVID-19. Sequenced by immunoSEQ multiplex PCR; TCRdb stores in-frame clones only, minus some. The sample has tens of thousands of clones; around four fifths are singletons. The sample taken for sequencing was peripheral blood. These receptors were collected from a woman in her seventies with acute or convalescent COVID-19.

The V and J genes are TRBV11-2 and TRBJ2-7; 12 bases are a match to TRBD1. The CDR3 extends over 16 amino acids. From germline, CDR1 is SGHAT and CDR2 FQNNGV. With V trimmed by 5 bases and J by 7 bases, 12 bases remained unmatched. CDR3 DNA: TGTGCCAGCAGCCCAAGTGGGGGGACAGGGGGCTCTGAGCAGTACGTC. Amino acids: CASSPSGGTGGSEQYV.

This clone has just a few counts. The rearrangement joins TRBV29-1 to TRBJ1-1; 8 bases agree with TRBD1. Germline V gives CDR1 SQVTM, CDR2 ANQGSEA. The CDR3 contains 13 residues. J gave up 5 bases and V 4 bases, and 6 bases lay outside the gene matches. The CDR3 region has the DNA TGCAGCGTTGGTCAGGGGGCGCGTACTGAAGCTTTCTTT. This sequence encodes CSVGQGARTEAFF.

The rearrangement uses TRBV7-9 and TRBJ1-1, with D possibly being TRBD1 (5 bases). The CDR3 covers 13 residues. Between the trimmed V and J ends, which lost 3 bases and 3 bases, there was a span of 8 bases. CDR1 SEHNR and CDR2 FQNEAQ come from the germline V gene (reference sequence). Here the CDR3 DNA reads TGTGCCAGCAGCTTCCAACAGGACACTGAAGCTTTCTTT. Amino acids: CASSFQQDTEAFF.

The chain carries TRBV6-5 and TRBJ1-1; D remains unclear. Trimming took 5 bases from V and 11 from J, leaving 15 bases between them. Germline CDR1 reads MNHEY; CDR2 reads SVGAGI. This CDR3 is built from 12 residues. CDR3 protein: CASSTLLAGAFF. In nucleotides, the CDR3 is TGTGCCAGCAGTACCTTACTTGCCGGGGCTTTCTTT.

The chain employs TRBV5-4 and TRBJ1-2, with TRBD1 as a possible D gene (5 bases). The CDR3 totals 18 residues. In germline, CDR1 is SGHNT, CDR2 YYREEE (reference sequence). V gave up 2 bases and J gave up 4 bases, with 24 bases separating them. CDR3 sequence (DNA): TGTGCCAGCAGCTTTAACACCGGCCGGGACGGGGGAAGCTATGGCTACACCTTC. Its protein is CASSFNTGRDGGSYGYTF.

The V gene is TRBV18, the J gene TRBJ1-2, with 11 bases lining up with TRBD1. The CDR3 spans 18 residues. After removal of 1 base from V and 3 bases from J, the junction contained 10 bases not matched to a gene. Per germline, CDR1 KGHSH and CDR2 LQKENI. The CDR3 coding sequence is TGTGCCAGCTCACCACTGCCTTGGACAGGGGGCAGCGACTATGGCTACACCTTC. Translating gives CASSPLPWTGGSDYGYTF.

Note on this clone: The same CDR3 can be traced to other DNA sequences in this sample. The V gene is TRBV4-1, the J gene TRBJ1-2, with D possibly TRBD1 on 6 matching bases. Germline CDR1 and CDR2: MGHRA and YSYEKL. The CDR3 extends over 14 amino acids. Trimming pared 4 bases from V and 7 bases from J, leaving 16 bases between. The CDR3 protein is CASSPEGGRGGYTF. CDR3 in DNA: TGCGCCAGCAGCCCCGAGGGGGGGCGCGGTGGCTACACCTTC.

This clone turned up a few times. This chain uses TRBV12-3 or TRBV12-4 with TRBJ1-1, with 7 bases identical to TRBD1. Trimming at V came to 6 bases and at J to 1 base, leaving 2 bases not matched to a gene. CDR3 size: 13 residues. As DNA, the CDR3 is TGTGCCAGCAGGAGGGGGCGGAACACTGAAGCTTTCTTT. This sequence encodes CASRRGRNTEAFF.

J is TRBJ2-1 and V is TRBV4-1; a weak D match, TRBD1 (6 bases). Germline V gives CDR1 MGHRA, CDR2 YSYEKL. The V gene lost 6 bases and the J gene lost 4 bases, with 16 bases spanning the gap. The length of the CDR3 is 15 residues. CDR3 bases: TGCGCCAGCAGTCCCAAGGGGGATGGGTACAATGAGCAGTTCTTC. This gives the protein CASSPKGDGYNEQFF.

The gene calls are TRBV12-3 or TRBV12-4 and TRBJ1-2; TRBD1 aligns across 7 bases. The V and J ends lost 6 bases and 2 bases, in that order; junction bases with no gene match: 3. The CDR3 covers 13 residues. CDR3 loop: CASSTGANYGYTF. The CDR3 DNA is TGTGCCAGCAGCACAGGGGCGAACTATGGCTACACCTTC.

The chain employs TRBV18 and TRBJ1-1, with D maybe TRBD1 (6 bases). CDR1 and CDR2 (germline): KGHSH, LQKENI. V was clipped by 6 bases and J by 4 bases, with 12 bases between them. The length of the CDR3 is 13 residues. This CDR3 is CASSFTGSTEAFF. The CDR3 nucleotides are TGTGCCAGCTCGTTTACAGGGTCCACTGAAGCTTTCTTT.

The chain employs TRBV5-1 and TRBJ2-2; D is ambiguous. The V gene's germline CDR1 is SGHRS and CDR2 YFSETQ. The CDR3 extends over 13 amino acids. The V and J ends lost 1 base and 5 bases respectively, with 6 bases between them. CDR3 nucleotides: TGCGCCAGCAGCTTGACTGAGACCGGGGAGCTGTTTTTT. Its protein is CASSLTETGELFF.

This chain links TRBV10-3 with TRBJ1-2; D possibly corresponds to TRBD1 (6 bases). The CDR3 spans 13 residues. Trimming took off 3 bases at V and 5 bases at J, with 10 bases between the two ends. CDR1 and CDR2 from the germline V gene are ENHRY and SYGVKD. The CDR3 reads CAISDPQGYGYTF. The CDR3, as DNA: TGTGCCATCAGTGACCCCCAGGGGTATGGCTACACCTTC.

The chain has TRBV6-5 and TRBJ2-3, with D possibly matching TRBD1 (5 bases). Germline V gene sequence: CDR1 MNHEY, CDR2 SVGAGI. The length of the CDR3 is 16 residues. V was trimmed by 0 bases and J by 3 bases, leaving 13 bases between them. CDR3 coding DNA: TGTGCCAGCAGTTACTCAGGACACGTCGTAACAGATACGCAGTATTTT. Encoded protein: CASSYSGHVVTDTQYF.

There are a few counts of this clone. The chain employs TRBV14 and TRBJ2-5; 8 nucleotides agree with TRBD2. V lost 6 bases to trimming and J lost 4 bases; unmatched junction nucleotides: 4. The CDR3 runs to 13 residues. The germline gives CDR1 SGHDN, CDR2 FVKESK. CDR3 coding DNA: TGTGCCAGCAGGCGGGGGGCACGAGAGACCCAGTACTTC. It encodes CASRRGARETQYF.

This clone was observed a single time. The chain carries TRBV6-6 and TRBJ1-4; the D gene is possibly TRBD1 (5 bases). V dropped 5 bases and J dropped 8 bases, with 21 bases sitting between them. This CDR3 is 16 amino acids long. Germline assignment: CDR1 MNHNY and CDR2 SVGAGI (reference sequence). This CDR3 is CASSRQGAPLGEKLFF. In DNA form, the CDR3 reads TGTGCCAGCAGTCGCCAAGGGGCCCCTCTGGGGGAAAAACTGTTTTTT.

This clone is judged medium-sized. This chain joins TRBV20-1 and TRBJ1-1; D gene ambiguous. From germline, CDR1 is DFQATT and CDR2 SNEGSKA (reference sequence). The CDR3 is 11 amino acids. CDR3 coding DNA: TGCAGACTTTTATCGGGCACTGAAGCTTTCTTT. It encodes CRLLSGTEAFF.

The V gene is TRBV6-5, the J gene TRBJ1-4; 8 bases fit TRBD1. CDR3 length: 14 amino acids. CDR1 and CDR2 from the germline V gene are MNHEY and SVGAGI. Trimming took 9 bases from V and 5 from J; bases not matched to a gene: 8. The CDR3 nucleotides read TGTGCCAGTCAAGACAGGGGTAGGAATGAAAAACTGTTTTTT. Translated: CASQDRGRNEKLFF.

CDR3 DNA sequence: TGTGCCAGCAGCTTACTCCCAGGGGGCACTGAAGCTTTCTTT. Protein: CASSLLPGGTEAFF. The rearrangement uses TRBV7-2 and TRBJ1-1; 7 bases are shared with TRBD1. This CDR3 comprises 14 residues. The V segment lost 2 bases and the J segment 4 bases; nucleotides outside the gene matches: 4. Germline CDR1 and CDR2: SGHTA and FQGNSA. Full variable domain (remainder filled in from reference TRBV7-2 and TRBJ1-1): GAGVSQSPSNKVTEKGKDVELRCDPISGHTALYWYRQSLGQGLEFLIYFQGNSAPDKSGLPSDRFSAERTGGSVSTLTIQRTQQEDSAVYLCASSLLPGGTEAFFGQGTRLTVV.

The chain carries TRBV6-5 and TRBJ2-1; the D gene is possibly TRBD2 (6 bases). The V and J ends lost 0 bases and 8 bases respectively, with 11 bases between them. Per the germline V gene, CDR1 is MNHEY and CDR2 is SVGAGI. The CDR3 length is 14 residues. CDR3 amino acids: CASSYSIGGDEQFF. The CDR3 DNA sequence: TGTGCCAGCAGTTACTCGATTGGCGGGGATGAGCAGTTCTTC.

The chain couples TRBV5-1 to TRBJ2-5; D ambiguous. Germline CDR1 and CDR2: SGHRS and YFSETQ. The CDR3 loop spans 17 amino acids. Between the trimmed V and J ends, which lost 1 base and 1 base, there was a span of 17 bases. The CDR3 loop is CASSLRPTAYFQETQYF. For the CDR3, the DNA is TGCGCCAGCAGCTTGCGTCCAACCGCCTACTTCCAAGAGACCCAGTACTTC.

This clone was recorded a few times. The chain uses TRBV7-2 and TRBJ2-7; TRBD1 agrees at 8 bases. The CDR3 is 15 residues long. J gave up 6 bases and V 4 bases, and 11 bases lay outside the gene matches. Germline CDR1 SGHTA, CDR2 FQGNSA. CDR3 loop: CASSWGRQGTSEQYF. The DNA for the CDR3 is TGTGCCAGCAGCTGGGGCAGACAGGGGACTTCCGAGCAGTACTTC.

This chain joins TRBV3-1 (or the pseudogene TRBV3-2) and TRBJ2-1; 7 bases map to TRBD1. The CDR3 sequence is 14 residues long. Trimming at V came to 2 bases and at J to 2 bases, leaving 0 bases not matched to a gene. The V gene's germline CDR1 is LGHDT and CDR2 YNNKEL (reference sequence). The CDR3 is CASSQQGAYNEQFF. The CDR3 bases are TGTGCCAGCAGCCAACAGGGGGCCTACAATGAGCAGTTCTTC.

V is TRBV10-3 and J is TRBJ1-3; the match to TRBD1 covers 9 bases. CDR1 and CDR2 (germline): ENHRY, SYGVKD. The V gene end was trimmed by 10 bases and the J gene end by 6 bases; junction bases not matched to a gene: 13. There are 15 residues in the CDR3. The DNA of the CDR3 is TGTGCCACGAAAGGAAGTAGGGACAGGGCAAACACCATATATTTT. It codes for CATKGSRDRANTIYF.

This clone was seen a handful of times. The chain is built from TRBV5-4 and TRBJ2-4; TRBD1 matches 7 bases. Looked up from germline, CDR1 is SGHNT and CDR2 is YYREEE (reference sequence). The CDR3 is made up of 13 amino acids. The ends lost 4 bases at V and 4 bases at J; junction bases unmatched: 2. CDR3 in amino acids: CASSQDRKNIQYF. Here the CDR3 DNA reads TGTGCCAGCAGCCAGGACAGGAAAAACATTCAGTACTTC. The whole variable domain, remainder taken from reference TRBV5-4 and TRBJ2-4, is ETGVTQSPTHLIKTRGQQVTLRCSSQSGHNTVSWYQQALGQGPQFIFQYYREEENGRGNFPPRFSGLQFPNYSSELNVNALELDDSALYLCASSQDRKNIQYFGAGTRLSVL.

The chain joins TRBV3-1 (or the pseudogene TRBV3-2) to TRBJ2-7, with TRBD1 identical over 11 bases. V shed 4 bases and J 7 bases; nucleotides not matched to a gene: 3. Germline CDR1 LGHDT, CDR2 YNNKEL (reference sequence). CDR3 length: 13 amino acids. CDR3 residues: CASSRDRGWEQYF. For the CDR3, the DNA is TGTGCCAGCAGCCGGGACAGGGGGTGGGAGCAGTACTTC.

The rearrangement links TRBV4-2 to TRBJ2-5, with a possible D match to TRBD1 (5 bases). This CDR3 has 15 residues. The germline V gene encodes CDR1 LGHNA and CDR2 YNFKEQ. Trimming pared 0 bases from V and 2 bases from J, leaving 10 bases between. DNA for the CDR3: TGTGCCAGCAGCCAAGAACCCCGACAGCAAGAGACCCAGTACTTC. Protein product: CASSQEPRQQETQYF.

This sequence joins TRBV18 and TRBJ2-3; D unresolved. The CDR3 is 13 residues long. Germline V gene data show CDR1 as KGHSH and CDR2 as LQKENI. V was pared by 0 bases and J by 5 bases, with 6 bases between. The CDR3 spells CASSPPAGDTQYF. CDR3 coding DNA: TGTGCCAGCTCACCACCGGCTGGAGATACGCAGTATTTT. Variable domain in full (rest from reference TRBV18 and TRBJ2-3): NAGVMQNPRHLVRRRGQEARLRCSPMKGHSHVYWYRQLPEEGLKFMVYLQKENIIDESGMPKERFSAEFPKEGPSILRIQQVVRGDSAAYFCASSPPAGDTQYFGPGTRLTVL.

The chain carries TRBV27 and TRBJ1-4, with D perhaps matching TRBD1 (6 bases). The CDR3 loop spans 13 amino acids. The germline V gene has CDR1 MNHEY and CDR2 SMNVEV (reference sequence). The ends were cut back, 7 bases at V and 10 bases at J, with 16 bases in the middle. The DNA for the CDR3 is TGTGCCAGCACTATGCAGGGGTACGGAAAACTGTTTTTT. It specifies CASTMQGYGKLFF.